Each of the 9 T cell receptor beta chains below was sequenced from the same sample in a study of cytomegalovirus exposure and HLA in healthy donors. Vbeta (60) and Jbeta (13) primers were used in the PCR. Here immunoSEQ multiplex PCR was the method, and the copy in TCRdb shows in-frame clones only, minus some. The sample holds over 200,000 clones. The sequenced sample consisted of PBMCs. The origin of the receptors is a woman in her 30s in good health and CMV-seropositive.

The V gene is TRBV28, the J gene TRBJ2-7; the D gene is possibly TRBD1 (5 bases). V dropped 7 bases and J dropped 5 bases, with 18 bases sitting between them. The CDR3 contains 14 residues. Germline assignment: CDR1 MDHEN and CDR2 SYDVKM. The CDR3 loop is CASNTPAAGNEQYF. The CDR3 DNA reads TGTGCCAGCAATACGCCGGCGGCAGGGAACGAGCAGTACTTC.

The J gene is TRBJ2-6, the V gene TRBV19; D remains ambiguous. From germline, CDR1 is LNHDA and CDR2 SQIVND (reference sequence). The CDR3 is 19 amino acids. Trimming removed 3 bases from V and 0 bases from J, with 18 bases in between. The CDR3: CASSIVEDFAVSGANVLTF. In nucleotides, the CDR3 is TGTGCCAGTAGTATCGTGGAAGACTTCGCTGTCTCTGGGGCCAACGTCCTGACTTTC.

The V call is TRBV27, the J call TRBJ2-5; D unclear. V lost 5 bases and J 4 bases, leaving 14 bases between the germline ends. Germline assignment: CDR1 MNHEY and CDR2 SMNVEV (reference sequence). The CDR3 sequence is 14 residues long. CDR3 sequence: CASSPPAALETQYF. CDR3 nucleotide sequence: TGTGCCAGCAGTCCACCCGCGGCGTTAGAGACCCAGTACTTC.

The chain carries TRBV18 and TRBJ2-3; D perhaps matches TRBD2 (5 bases). Trimming stripped 6 bases from V and 0 bases from J, with 16 bases between. Germline CDR1 and CDR2: KGHSH and LQKENI. This CDR3 has 16 amino acids. The CDR3 DNA reads as TGTGCCAGCTCGCCCTCTGGACGGACTAGCACAGATACGCAGTATTTT. This gives the protein CASSPSGRTSTDTQYF.

The chain joins TRBV2 to TRBJ2-5; 8 nucleotides agree with TRBD2. J was trimmed by 2 bases and V by 7 bases; bases with no gene match: 6. Germline CDR1 reads SNHLY; CDR2 reads FYNNEI. The CDR3 consists of 14 residues. DNA of the CDR3: TGTGCCAGCAACCGACTAGCGAATCAAGAGACCCAGTACTTC. Amino acid sequence: CASNRLANQETQYF. The full variable domain, its missing parts supplied by reference TRBV2 and TRBJ2-5, is EPEVTQTPSHQVTQMGQEVILRCVPISNHLYFYWYRQILGQKVEFLVSFYNNEISEKSEIFDDQFSVERPDGSNFTLKIRSTKLEDSAMYFCASNRLANQETQYFGPGTRLLVL.

The chain combines TRBV7-7 with TRBJ2-1; the D gene is possibly TRBD2 (5 bases). CDR3 length equals 15 residues. Trimming took 1 base from V and 2 from J, leaving 9 bases between them. CDR1 is SSHAT, CDR2 FNYEAQ, per germline (reference sequence). The CDR3 protein is CASSLGGLTYNEQFF. For the CDR3, the DNA is TGTGCCAGCAGCTTAGGAGGGCTAACCTACAATGAGCAGTTCTTC.

The CDR3 DNA reads as TGTGCCAGCAGTTCCCGGGACACCCTTAACTATGGCTACACCTTC. Protein sequence: CASSSRDTLNYGYTF. The chain joins TRBV6-5 to TRBJ1-2; D is perhaps TRBD1 (6 bases). Germline CDR1 and CDR2: MNHEY and SVGAGI. Trimming removed 4 bases from V and 1 base from J, with 13 bases in between. The CDR3 sequence is 15 residues long.

The chain has TRBV10-3 and TRBJ1-2; tentative D call: TRBD1 (6 bases). This CDR3 contains 14 residues. Trimming removed 4 bases from V and 6 bases from J, with 15 bases in between. The germline CDR1 and CDR2 sequences are ENHRY and SYGVKD. This chain's CDR3 is CAISGNRDEDGYTF. The CDR3 nucleotides are TGTGCCATCAGTGGCAACAGGGACGAAGATGGCTACACCTTC.

The rearrangement uses TRBV7-2 and TRBJ2-3; 7 bases are shared with TRBD2. This CDR3 spans 15 amino acids. The V gene's germline CDR1 is SGHTA and CDR2 FQGNSA. Trimming at V came to 1 base and at J to 4 bases, leaving 5 bases not matched to a gene. The CDR3 is CASSLVAGAADTQYF. The CDR3 bases are TGTGCCAGCAGCTTAGTCGCGGGAGCGGCAGATACGCAGTATTTT.